A single T cell receptor beta chain is shown here with its context. Trimming stripped 2 bases from V and 2 bases from J, with 13 bases between. The CDR3 is made up of 15 amino acids. The germline CDR1 and CDR2 sequences are MNHEY and SVGAGI. In the original processing: Estimation of nucleated cell counts was performed using reference gene primer amplification. Sequenced by immunoSEQ multiplex PCR; TCRdb stores in-frame clones only, minus some. The D gene and trimming were derived from the DNA, and the V and J assignments and clone size from that table. The repertoire has about 380,000 clones, more than 75% of them found once; the top ten carry roughly 1.2%. The data are from a study of blood T cell repertoires in COVID-19.

The sequence derives from a woman aged 18-29 years who had recovered from COVID-19. Material for sequencing was PBMCs or T cells enriched from blood (not recorded which). J is TRBJ2-7 and V is TRBV6-5, with D maybe TRBD1 (5 bases). This CDR3 is CASSYARVGTYEQYF. The CDR3, as DNA: TGTGCCAGCAGTTACGCCAGGGTCGGCACCTACGAGCAGTACTTC.